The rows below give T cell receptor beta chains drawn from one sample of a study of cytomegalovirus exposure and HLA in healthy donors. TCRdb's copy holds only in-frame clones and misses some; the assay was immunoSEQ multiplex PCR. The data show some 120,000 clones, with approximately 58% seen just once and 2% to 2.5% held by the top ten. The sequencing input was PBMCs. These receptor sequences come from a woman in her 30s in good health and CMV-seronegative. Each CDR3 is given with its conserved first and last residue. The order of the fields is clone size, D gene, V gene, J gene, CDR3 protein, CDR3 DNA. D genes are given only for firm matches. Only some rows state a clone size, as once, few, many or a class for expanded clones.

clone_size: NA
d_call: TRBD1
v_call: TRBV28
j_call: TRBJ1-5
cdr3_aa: CASSLDRALNQPQHF
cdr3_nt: TGTGCCAGCAGTTTAGACAGGGCCCTCAATCAGCCCCAGCATTTT

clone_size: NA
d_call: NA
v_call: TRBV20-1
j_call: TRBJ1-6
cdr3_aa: CSAEGGSPLHF
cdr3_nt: TGCAGTGCTGAAGGAGGCTCACCCCTCCACTTT

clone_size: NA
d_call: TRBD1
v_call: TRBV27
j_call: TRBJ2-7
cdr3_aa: CASSLRPGTGAYEQYF
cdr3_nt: TGTGCCAGCAGTTTACGGCCCGGGACAGGGGCCTACGAGCAGTACTTC

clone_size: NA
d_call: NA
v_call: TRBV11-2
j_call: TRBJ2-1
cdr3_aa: CASSINSYNEQFF
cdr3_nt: TGTGCCAGCAGCATCAACTCCTACAATGAGCAGTTCTTC

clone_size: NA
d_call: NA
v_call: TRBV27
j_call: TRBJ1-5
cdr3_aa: CASRRISWGDGDQPQHF
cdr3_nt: TGTGCCAGCAGACGCATATCCTGGGGGGATGGTGATCAGCCCCAGCATTTT

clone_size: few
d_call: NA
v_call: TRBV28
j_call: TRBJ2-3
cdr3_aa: CASSTRLLSTDTQYF
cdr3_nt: TGTGCCAGCAGTACCCGACTTCTAAGCACAGATACGCAGTATTTT

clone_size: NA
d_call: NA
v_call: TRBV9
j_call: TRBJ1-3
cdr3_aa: CASSPRGAGNTIYF
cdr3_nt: TGTGCCAGCAGCCCCCGAGGAGCAGGAAACACCATATATTTT

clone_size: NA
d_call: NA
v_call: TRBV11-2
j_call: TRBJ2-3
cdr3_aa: CASSLAGTDTQYF
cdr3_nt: TGTGCCAGCAGCTTAGCAGGCACAGATACGCAGTATTTT

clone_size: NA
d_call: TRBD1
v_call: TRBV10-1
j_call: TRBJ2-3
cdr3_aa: CASSESTGGHTQYF
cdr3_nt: TGCGCCAGCAGTGAGTCTACAGGGGGCCATACGCAGTATTTT

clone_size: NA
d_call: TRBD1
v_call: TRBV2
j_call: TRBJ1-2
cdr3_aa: CASSEFGTGDTNYGYTF
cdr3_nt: TGTGCCAGCAGTGAATTCGGAACAGGGGATACTAACTATGGCTACACCTTC

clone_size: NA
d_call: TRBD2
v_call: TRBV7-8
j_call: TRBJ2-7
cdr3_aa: CASSTGTSGSLEQYF
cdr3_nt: TGTGCCAGCAGCACAGGGACTAGCGGGTCCCTCGAGCAGTACTTC

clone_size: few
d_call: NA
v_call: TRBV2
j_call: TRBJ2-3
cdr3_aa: CASRSGTRPYTDTQYF
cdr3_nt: TGTGCCAGCAGATCCGGGACTCGGCCTTACACAGATACGCAGTATTTT

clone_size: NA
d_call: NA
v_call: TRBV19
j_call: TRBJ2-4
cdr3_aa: CASSIGGRVNIQYF
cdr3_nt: TGTGCCAGTAGTATCGGCGGCAGGGTAAACATTCAGTACTTC

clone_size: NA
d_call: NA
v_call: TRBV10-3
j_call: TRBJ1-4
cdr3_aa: CAISDRTNEKLFF
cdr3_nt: TGTGCCATCAGTGATCGGACTAATGAAAAACTGTTTTTT

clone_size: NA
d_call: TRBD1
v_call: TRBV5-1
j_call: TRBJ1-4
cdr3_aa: CASSLGRQGNEKLFF
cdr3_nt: TGCGCCAGCAGCTTGGGGCGACAGGGGAATGAAAAACTGTTTTTT

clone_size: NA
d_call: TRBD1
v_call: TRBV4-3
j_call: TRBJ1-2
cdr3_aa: CASSQEQGNYGYTF
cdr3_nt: TGCGCCAGCAGCCAAGAACAGGGGAACTATGGCTACACCTTC

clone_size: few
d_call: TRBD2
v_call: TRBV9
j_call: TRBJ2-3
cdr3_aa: CASSLRTSGAGDTQYF
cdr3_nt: TGTGCCAGCAGCCTACGGACTAGCGGGGCGGGAGATACGCAGTATTTT

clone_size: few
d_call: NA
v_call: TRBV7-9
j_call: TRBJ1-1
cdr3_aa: CASSLEAQTKEAFF
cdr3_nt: TGTGCCAGCAGCTTAGAAGCACAGACGAAAGAAGCTTTCTTT

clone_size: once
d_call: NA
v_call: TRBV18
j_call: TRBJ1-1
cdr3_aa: CASSPPGRNTEAFF
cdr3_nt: TGTGCCAGCTCACCACCGGGGCGGAACACTGAAGCTTTCTTT

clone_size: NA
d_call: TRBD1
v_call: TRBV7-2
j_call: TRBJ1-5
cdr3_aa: CASSLVGQGVQPQHF
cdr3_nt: TGTGCCAGCAGCTTAGTTGGACAGGGGGTCCAGCCCCAGCATTTT

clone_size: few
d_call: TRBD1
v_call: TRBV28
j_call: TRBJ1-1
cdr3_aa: CASSLGQAGAFF
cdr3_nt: TGTGCCAGCAGTTTAGGACAGGCTGGAGCTTTCTTT